Presented here are 10 T cell receptor beta chains from one specimen sequenced in a study of T cell repertoires in cytomegalovirus infection. Their antigens are not known. TCRdb recomputed calls from the reads with MiXCR, one row per CDR3 protein. The sample holds about a million distinct CDR3 sequences, roughly 30% seen once. Material: cultured CD8+ T cells from PBMCs, obtained from culture after CMV antigen stimulation. The origin of the receptors is a human donor in good health (CMV status not recorded). Some clones in this sample may be carry-over from other donors' samples.

V is TRBV2 and J is TRBJ1-4; no definite D call. Germline CDR1 SNHLY, CDR2 FYNNEI. V lost 4 bases, J lost 4 bases, and 10 bases lay in between. The CDR3 is 14 amino acids. In DNA form, the CDR3 reads TGTGCCAGCAGTGTGTCTTACATTAATGAAAAACTGTTTTTT. Protein sequence: CASSVSYINEKLFF.

The chain has TRBV27 and TRBJ1-5; 11 nucleotides align to TRBD1. The CDR3 contains 16 residues. Trimming took 5 bases from V and 6 from J; bases not matched to a gene: 9. Germline CDR1 is MNHEY and CDR2 is SMNVEV (reference sequence). CDR3 nucleotides: TGTGCCAGCAGTCCCCGGACAGGGGGCAGGTTTCAGCCCCAGCATTTT. Residues: CASSPRTGGRFQPQHF.

Many counts were recorded for this clonotype. This rearrangement joins TRBV7-2 to TRBJ2-7; D call uncertain. The CDR3 covers 11 residues. Germline V lookup: CDR1 SGHTA, CDR2 FQGNSA. Trimming stripped 4 bases from V and 3 bases from J, with 4 bases between. The CDR3 sequence: CASSSYYEQYF. CDR3 DNA: TGTGCCAGCAGCTCCTACTACGAGCAGTACTTC.

The rearrangement joins TRBV9 to TRBJ1-1; D gene ambiguous. This CDR3 is 12 amino acids long. Germline CDR1 and CDR2: SGDLS and YYNGEE. V lost 0 bases to trimming and J lost 6 bases, with 6 bases between them. The CDR3 loop reads CASSVGGSEAFF. The CDR3 DNA reads TGTGCCAGCAGCGTAGGTGGGTCTGAAGCTTTCTTT. The full variable domain, rest sourced from reference TRBV9 and TRBJ1-1, is DSGVTQTPKHLITATGQRVTLRCSPRSGDLSVYWYQQSLDQGLQFLIQYYNGEERAKGNILERFSAQQFPDLHSELNLSSLELGDSALYFCASSVGGSEAFFGQGTRLTVV.

The sample holds a few counts of this clonotype. V and J are TRBV4-1 and TRBJ2-7, with a weak D call TRBD2 (6 bases). Trimming took 3 bases from V and 3 from J, leaving 12 bases between them. Germline V gives CDR1 MGHRA, CDR2 YSYEKL. The CDR3 has 14 residues. CDR3 coding DNA: TGCGCCAGCAGCCACGGGGGAACAGGCTACGAGCAGTACTTC. This sequence encodes CASSHGGTGYEQYF.

The chain joins TRBV7-6 to TRBJ1-1; no reliable D call. Germline V CDR1 and CDR2: SGHVS, FNYEAQ. V lost 5 bases and J 1 base, leaving 11 bases between the germline ends. The CDR3 loop spans 14 amino acids. The CDR3 region has the DNA TGTGCCAGCAGCACCCACCCCGGGAACACTGAAGCTTTCTTT. Translation gives CASSTHPGNTEAFF.

This clonotype appeared many times. This chain uses TRBV12-3 or TRBV12-4 with TRBJ2-1; 15 bases line up with TRBD2. The CDR3 covers 21 residues. With V trimmed by 7 bases and J by 0 bases, 16 bases remained unmatched. This CDR3 is CASILPGLAGGPESSYNEQFF. CDR3 bases: TGTGCCAGCATTCTCCCGGGACTAGCGGGGGGCCCCGAAAGCTCCTACAATGAGCAGTTCTTC.

There are a few counts of this clonotype. V and J are TRBV24-1 and TRBJ2-3, with 11 bases fitting TRBD1. J gave up 4 bases and V 9 bases, and 8 bases lay outside the gene matches. The CDR3 sequence is 15 residues long. Per germline, CDR1 KGHDR and CDR2 SFDVKD. The chain's CDR3 is CATSGWTGGSDTQYF. The CDR3 coding sequence is TGTGCCACCTCCGGATGGACAGGGGGCTCAGATACGCAGTATTTT.

V usage is TRBV29-1 and J usage is TRBJ1-1; 10 bases are shared with TRBD1. CDR1 and CDR2 from the germline V gene are SQVTM and ANQGSEA. V was clipped by 4 bases and J by 6 bases; unmatched bases: 20. The CDR3 spans 18 residues. The CDR3 region is CSVGWPGTGVFISSEAFF. In DNA form, the CDR3 reads TGCAGCGTTGGGTGGCCTGGGACAGGGGTTTTTATATCTTCTGAAGCTTTCTTT.

The chain combines TRBV4-3 with TRBJ2-3; possibly TRBD2 for D (5 bases). Trimming shortened V by 6 bases and J by 2 bases, and 9 bases separated the two germline ends. This CDR3 region has 13 residues. Per germline, CDR1 LGHNA and CDR2 YSLEER. The DNA for the CDR3 is TGCGCCAGCAGTCGACTATCCACAGATACGCAGTATTTT. This translates into CASSRLSTDTQYF.